This record covers a single TCR beta chain. The record originates from a study of blood T cell repertoires in COVID-19. Study summary: Both acute and convalescent COVID-19 samples were obtained from the United States, Italy and Spain. Sources were T cells, B-cell-depleted T cells, or PBMCs; the material itself was cDNA or gDNA.

CDR3 length equals 15 residues. V lost 5 bases and J lost 5, with 17 bases in between. Germline CDR1 is SGHTA and CDR2 is FQGNSA. In the original analysis: Estimation of nucleated cell counts was performed using reference gene primer amplification. The data were produced by immunoSEQ multiplex PCR, yet TCRdb's version contains in-frame clones alone and is incomplete. That table gives V, J and clone size, and the DNA gave D and trimming. In the table there are around 130,000 clones, 85% to 90% of which are singletons. Sequenced input: peripheral blood. The rearrangement links TRBV7-2 to TRBJ2-3; D remains unclear. This clonotype was obtained from a man aged 65 to 85 with active or convalescent COVID-19. This CDR3 is CASSERPNSGDTQYF. The CDR3, as DNA: TGTGCCAGCAGCGAGAGACCCAACTCGGGAGATACGCAGTATTTT.